This TCR beta chain came from a study of neurological immune-mediated disorders. The CDR3 length is 17 residues. V dropped 6 bases and J dropped 3 bases, with 21 bases sitting between them. Whole-study results and caveats: No sharing of CDR3 amino acid sequences was observed among expanded clones across subjects, suggesting private repertoires in all groups. In HTLV-1-associated myelopathy, TCR clonal expansion was greatest, and in multiple sclerosis it was least, below healthy controls.

Comments on this clonotype: Its antigen is as yet unknown.

The authors produced cDNA by 5'RACE using 10-nucleotide random UMIs. TCRdb used MiXCR to reprocess the 5' RACE reads, holding one entry per CDR3 protein. The sample has over 30,000 distinct CDR3 sequences; about 13% are singletons. Specified time point: longitudinal time-point 2. Unsorted libraries came from 2 million PBMCs stored at -80 °C. The sequencing input was PBMCs. This clonotype was obtained from a woman aged 40 to 50 in good health. The chain uses TRBV12-3 or TRBV12-4 and TRBJ2-1; weak D call: TRBD2 (6 bases). The chain's CDR3 is CASRDGSLGGYYNEQFF. In DNA, the CDR3 is TGTGCCAGCAGGGACGGGTCGTTGGGGGGTTACTACAATGAGCAGTTCTTC.